This entry concerns a single T cell receptor beta chain. Antigen: not known. This entry belongs to a study of T cell repertoires in cytomegalovirus infection. Looking at the study overall: CMV infection together with matching HLA type was indicated by public TCR beta signatures.

The CDR3 has 13 amino acids. Trimming removed 5 bases at V and 4 bases at J, with 8 bases between. CDR1 is KGHDR, CDR2 SFDVKD, per germline. TCRdb itself ran the reads through MiXCR, one entry per CDR3 protein. Of hundreds of thousands of distinct CDR3 sequences in the sample, 30% to 40% were seen once. This TCR was recovered from a human donor in good health (CMV status not recorded). Some clones in this sample may be carry-over from other donors' samples. This sample comprised cultured PBMCs, obtained from culture after CMV antigen stimulation. The rearrangement uses TRBV24-1 and TRBJ2-1; D is ambiguous. CDR3 loop: CATSGPSYNEQFF. CDR3 DNA: TGTGCCACCAGTGGCCCTAGTTACAATGAGCAGTTCTTC.